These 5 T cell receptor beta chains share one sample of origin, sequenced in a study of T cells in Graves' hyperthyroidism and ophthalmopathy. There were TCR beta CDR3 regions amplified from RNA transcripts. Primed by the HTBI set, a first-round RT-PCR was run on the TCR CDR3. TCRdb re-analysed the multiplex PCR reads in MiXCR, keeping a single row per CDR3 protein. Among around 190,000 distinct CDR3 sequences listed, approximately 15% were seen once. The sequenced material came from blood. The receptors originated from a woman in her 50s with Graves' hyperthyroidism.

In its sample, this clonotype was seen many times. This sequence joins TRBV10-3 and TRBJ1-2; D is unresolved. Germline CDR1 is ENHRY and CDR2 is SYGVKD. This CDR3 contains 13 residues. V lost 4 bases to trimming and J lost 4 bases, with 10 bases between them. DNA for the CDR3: TGTGCCATCAGTGTGGGTAATAGCTATGGCTACACCTTC. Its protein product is CAISVGNSYGYTF.

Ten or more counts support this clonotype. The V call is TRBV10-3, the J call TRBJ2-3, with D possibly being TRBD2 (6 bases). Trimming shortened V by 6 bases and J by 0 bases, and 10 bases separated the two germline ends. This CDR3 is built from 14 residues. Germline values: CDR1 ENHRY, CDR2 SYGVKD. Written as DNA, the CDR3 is TGTGCCATCAGCCCGGGGACTAGCACAGATACGCAGTATTTT. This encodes CAISPGTSTDTQYF.

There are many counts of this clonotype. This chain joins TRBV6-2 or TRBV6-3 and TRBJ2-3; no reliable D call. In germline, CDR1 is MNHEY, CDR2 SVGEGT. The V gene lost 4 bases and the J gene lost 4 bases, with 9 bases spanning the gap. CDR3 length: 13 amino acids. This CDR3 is CASSFQAADTQYF. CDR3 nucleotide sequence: TGTGCCAGCAGTTTTCAGGCCGCAGATACGCAGTATTTT.

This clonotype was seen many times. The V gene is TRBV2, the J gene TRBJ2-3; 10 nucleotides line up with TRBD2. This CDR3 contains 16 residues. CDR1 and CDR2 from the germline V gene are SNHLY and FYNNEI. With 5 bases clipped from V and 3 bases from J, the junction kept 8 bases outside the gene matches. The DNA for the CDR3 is TGTGCCAGCAGTCCCCCCACTAGCGGGGTAACAGATACGCAGTATTTT. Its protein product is CASSPPTSGVTDTQYF.

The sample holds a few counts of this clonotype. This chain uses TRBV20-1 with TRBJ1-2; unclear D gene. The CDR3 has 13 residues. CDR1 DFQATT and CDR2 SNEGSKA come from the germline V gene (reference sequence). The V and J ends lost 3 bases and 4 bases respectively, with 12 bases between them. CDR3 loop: CSASLGSPYGYTF. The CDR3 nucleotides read TGCAGTGCTAGTCTGGGAAGCCCCTATGGCTACACCTTC.